A selection of T cell receptor beta chains follows, all from one sample in a study of blood T cell repertoires in COVID-19. Repertoires were generated with immunoSEQ multiplex PCR, while TCRdb's copy carries only in-frame clones and drops some. In the table there are under 200,000 clones, 60% to 85% of which are singletons. Sequenced input: peripheral blood. The source of these receptors is a man aged 60 to 69 with acute or convalescent COVID-19. Each CDR3 is given with its conserved first and last residue. D genes are given only for firm matches. Only part of the rows carry a size: once, few, many, or a class if the clone is expanded.

D: TRBD2
J: TRBJ2-3
V: TRBV7-2
size: .
CDR3: CASSPPDLAGVDTQYF
DNA: TGTGCCAGCAGCCCCCCGGATTTAGCGGGGGTAGATACGCAGTATTTT

D: .
J: TRBJ2-1
V: TRBV6-5
size: .
CDR3: CASRAGNLGNEQFF
DNA: TGTGCCAGCAGGGCAGGGAATCTAGGCAATGAGCAGTTCTTC

D: .
J: TRBJ1-3
V: TRBV2
size: .
CDR3: CASSEGQSGNTIYF
DNA: TGTGCCAGCAGTGAAGGGCAGTCTGGAAACACCATATATTTT

D: TRBD1
J: TRBJ2-1
V: TRBV9
size: .
CDR3: CASAPGQGISEQFF
DNA: TGTGCCAGCGCTCCGGGACAGGGGATTTCTGAGCAGTTCTTC

D: .
J: TRBJ2-7
V: TRBV7-9
size: few
CDR3: CASSLGGQGLSYEQYF
DNA: TGTGCCAGCAGCTTAGGGGGCCAAGGCCTATCCTACGAGCAGTACTTC

D: TRBD1
J: TRBJ1-2
V: TRBV19
size: .
CDR3: CASSIFPDRGQGYTF
DNA: TGTGCCAGTAGTATTTTCCCGGACAGGGGGCAGGGCTACACCTTC

D: .
J: TRBJ1-1
V: TRBV18
size: .
CDR3: CASSPPSVNTEAFF
DNA: TGTGCCAGCTCACCACCTTCGGTGAACACTGAAGCTTTCTTT

D: TRBD2
J: TRBJ2-5
V: TRBV18
size: .
CDR3: CASSPGLQETQYF
DNA: TGTGCCAGCTCTCCGGGACTACAAGAGACCCAGTACTTC

D: .
J: TRBJ1-3
V: TRBV9
size: many
CDR3: CASSLQGSGNTIYF
DNA: TGTGCCAGCAGCCTACAGGGCTCTGGAAACACCATATATTTT

D: .
J: TRBJ2-3
V: TRBV24-1
size: once
CDR3: CATSDSRQTTDTQYF
DNA: TGTGCCACCAGTGATTCGAGACAGACCACAGATACGCAGTATTTT

D: TRBD2
J: TRBJ2-3
V: TRBV7-3
size: .
CDR3: CASSPSGGFLDTQYF
DNA: TGTGCCAGCAGCCCTAGCGGGGGGTTCTTAGATACGCAGTATTTT

D: TRBD1
J: TRBJ2-1
V: TRBV27
size: .
CDR3: CASSLSGRTGGNEQFF
DNA: TGTGCCAGCAGTTTATCTGGGCGGACAGGGGGCAATGAGCAGTTCTTC

D: TRBD1
J: TRBJ1-3
V: TRBV30
size: .
CDR3: CAWSHRGSGNTIYF
DNA: TGTGCCTGGAGTCACAGGGGCTCTGGAAACACCATATATTTT

D: TRBD1
J: TRBJ1-4
V: TRBV7-9
size: many
CDR3: CASSLTGGGEKLFF
DNA: TGTGCCAGCAGCTTGACAGGGGGAGGTGAAAAACTGTTTTTT

D: .
J: TRBJ2-7
V: TRBV24-1
size: .
CDR3: CATSDPRGHEQYF
DNA: TGTGCCACCAGTGACCCCAGGGGCCACGAGCAGTACTTC

D: .
J: TRBJ1-2
V: TRBV7-9
size: .
CDR3: CASSPPRGGNTIANYGYTF
DNA: TGTGCCAGCAGCCCCCCCCGAGGTGGTAACACCATAGCTAACTATGGCTACACCTTC

D: .
J: TRBJ2-1
V: TRBV7-2
size: .
CDR3: CASSLGQVNEQFF
DNA: TGTGCCAGCAGCTTAGGACAAGTCAATGAGCAGTTCTTC

D: TRBD1
J: TRBJ2-7
V: TRBV12-3/TRBV12-4
size: .
CDR3: CASTTGEDEQYF
DNA: TGTGCCAGCACGACAGGGGAAGACGAGCAGTACTTC

D: TRBD2
J: TRBJ2-2
V: TRBV18
size: .
CDR3: CASSPRAGSGGTGELFF
DNA: TGTGCCAGCTCACCACGGGCCGGAAGCGGGGGCACCGGGGAGCTGTTTTTT

D: TRBD2
J: TRBJ2-1
V: TRBV6-4
size: .
CDR3: CASSDEASGGAGYNEQFF
DNA: TGTGCCAGCAGTGACGAAGCTAGCGGGGGGGCAGGGTACAATGAGCAGTTCTTC

D: .
J: TRBJ2-2
V: TRBV12-3/TRBV12-4
size: once
CDR3: CASSPQGTGELFF
DNA: TGTGCCAGCAGTCCCCAGGGGACCGGGGAGCTGTTTTTT

D: TRBD1
J: TRBJ1-4
V: TRBV2
size: .
CDR3: CASSPQTGDEKLFF
DNA: TGTGCCAGCAGTCCGCAGACAGGGGATGAAAAACTGTTTTTT

D: TRBD2
J: TRBJ2-2
V: TRBV7-8
size: .
CDR3: CASSLLAGGSNTGELFF
DNA: TGTGCCAGCAGCTTGCTAGCGGGGGGATCGAACACCGGGGAGCTGTTTTTT

D: .
J: TRBJ1-2
V: TRBV12-3/TRBV12-4
size: .
CDR3: CASSHRGNYGYTF
DNA: TGTGCCAGCAGCCATAGGGGAAACTATGGCTACACCTTC

D: .
J: TRBJ1-1
V: TRBV11-2
size: .
CDR3: CASSFWEGTEAFF
DNA: TGTGCCAGCAGCTTCTGGGAGGGGACTGAAGCTTTCTTT

D: TRBD1
J: TRBJ2-3
V: TRBV4-3
size: .
CDR3: CASSQVVTGADTQYF
DNA: TGCGCCAGCAGCCAAGTGGTGACAGGGGCAGATACGCAGTATTTT

D: .
J: TRBJ2-1
V: TRBV18
size: .
CDR3: CASSRWEDEQFF
DNA: TGTGCCAGCTCACGGTGGGAGGATGAGCAGTTCTTC

D: TRBD2
J: TRBJ2-2
V: TRBV2
size: few
CDR3: CASSGESGGMNTGELFF
DNA: TGTGCCAGCAGTGGGGAATCGGGGGGTATGAACACCGGGGAGCTGTTTTTT

D: .
J: TRBJ2-2
V: TRBV5-1
size: .
CDR3: CASSSFGGTRGELFF
DNA: TGCGCCAGCAGCTCGTTCGGGGGAACGAGGGGGGAGCTGTTTTTT

D: .
J: TRBJ2-5
V: TRBV28
size: .
CDR3: CASSLWVAGESQTQETQYF
DNA: TGTGCCAGCAGTTTATGGGTGGCAGGGGAGTCCCAAACTCAAGAGACCCAGTACTTC

D: TRBD2
J: TRBJ2-7
V: TRBV5-1
size: .
CDR3: CASSSAPHSSGGAREQYF
DNA: TGCGCCAGCAGCTCCGCACCCCATTCCAGCGGGGGGGCCCGTGAGCAGTACTTC

D: .
J: TRBJ2-2
V: TRBV7-9
size: .
CDR3: CASERQMNTGELFF
DNA: TGTGCCAGCGAACGCCAGATGAACACCGGGGAGCTGTTTTTT

D: TRBD1
J: TRBJ1-4
V: TRBV30
size: .
CDR3: CAFTGQGNEKLFF
DNA: TGTGCCTTTACGGGACAGGGAAATGAAAAACTGTTTTTT

D: .
J: TRBJ1-6
V: TRBV11-2
size: .
CDR3: CASSTNRGSYNSPLHF
DNA: TGTGCCAGCAGTACTAACCGGGGCTCCTATAATTCACCCCTCCACTTT